Described below is a single T cell receptor (beta chain) sequence and its context. This entry comes from a study of T cells after somatic rescue of genetic block. This table comes from immunoSEQ multiplex PCR, and its TCRdb copy is limited to in-frame clones, with some not included. This sample has about 63,000 clones; about 91% occur once, and the top ten carry 3%. The CDR3 length is 14 residues. CDR1 is MNHEY and CDR2 is SVGAGI in the germline V gene. V lost 0 bases to trimming and J lost 6 bases, with 9 bases between them. The TCR sequence derives from a man between 40 and 49 years old. The V call is TRBV6-5, the J call TRBJ2-1; D may be TRBD2 (5 bases). The sample comprised peripheral blood mononuclear cells (PBMCs). In DNA, the CDR3 is TGTGCCAGCAGTTACTCGGCTAGCTTCAATGAGCAGTTCTTC. Translated, it gives CASSYSASFNEQFF.